This T cell receptor (beta chain) was captured by sequencing in a study of radiotherapy plus CTLA-4 blockade in lung cancer. Study summary: Patients showed objective responses in roughly 19% of cases and disease control in under 40%.

Generated by immunoSEQ multiplex PCR, the TCRdb table keeps only in-frame clones and is missing some. This table holds approximately 97,000 clones, around four fifths found once. CDR1 is GTSNPN, CDR2 SVGIG, per germline (reference sequence). There are 13 residues in the CDR3. V gave up 5 bases and J gave up 5 bases, with 13 bases separating them. The source material was peripheral blood, sampled from a patient treated with radiotherapy plus ipilimumab. The chain recombines TRBV30 with TRBJ2-1, with a possible D match to TRBD1 (6 bases). This clonotype originated in a human donor with non-small cell lung cancer who had stable disease on radiotherapy plus ipilimumab. CDR3 amino acids: CAWAGVVHNEQFF. CDR3 DNA: TGTGCCTGGGCAGGGGTGGTCCACAATGAGCAGTTCTTC.